Following are 6 T cell receptor beta chains from one sample sequenced in a study of CXCR3-negative and CXCR3-positive naive CD8 T cells. 5' RACE that incorporated UMI labels was used to prepare the TRB cDNA libraries. TCRdb re-called the 5' RACE reads; every CDR3 protein appears as one record, without DNA. Its listing shows around 52,000 distinct CDR3 sequences. Source material: memory CD8+ T cells from blood. Every receptor here comes from a human donor in good health. Some clones in this sample may be carry-over from other donors' samples.

The V call is TRBV3-1, the J call TRBJ2-7; TCRdb indicates TRBD2, and absent DNA this call remains unverified. The CDR3 spans 16 residues. Germline CDR1 reads LGHDT; CDR2 reads YNNKEL (reference sequence). CDR3 protein: CASSITGGPVRNEQYF.

The V gene is TRBV28, the J gene TRBJ2-7; no DNA is available, so the TRBD2 call from TCRdb remains unchecked. Germline CDR1 is MDHEN and CDR2 is SYDVKM. The CDR3 totals 15 residues. The CDR3 protein is CASSLPAGSLYEQYF.

This chain uses TRBV29-1 with TRBJ2-5; TCRdb proposes TRBD1, but this gene call is untestable without DNA. The CDR3 sequence is 13 residues long. CDR1 SQVTM and CDR2 ANQGSEA come from the germline V gene. The CDR3 loop is CSALGWAKGTQYF.

This sequence joins TRBV6-5 and TRBJ2-5; absent DNA, TCRdb's TRBD1 call cannot be checked. Germline V gene lookup returns CDR1 MNHEY and CDR2 SVGAGI. The CDR3 covers 18 residues. Here the CDR3 reads CASSYWPPGQGWEETQYF.

V gene TRBV20-1 combines with J gene TRBJ1-1; with no DNA, the TCRdb D assignment of TRBD1 cannot be verified. The CDR3 totals 23 residues. Germline V gene sequence: CDR1 DFQATT, CDR2 SNEGSKA (reference sequence). The CDR3: CSAIKPSVGRDRGEFRWDTEAFF.

The chain carries TRBV4-1 and TRBJ1-2. The CDR3 is 13 residues long. The germline V gene encodes CDR1 MGHRA and CDR2 YSYEKL. CDR3 region: CASSPDGNYGYTF.